This TCR beta chain originates from a study of post-analysis software for immune sequencing data (dated by TCRdb to 2014 to 2015). Concerning the study at large: Disease courses on record covered relapsing-remitting, secondary progressive and progressive-relapsing multiple sclerosis, though some patients had no subtype annotation. The multiple sclerosis patient repertoires were compared with more than 9 previously published healthy control repertoires from donors aged about 6 to 25 years. A subset of samples was prepared in parallel using single-end sample barcoding, then pooled and co-amplified after Illumina adapter ligation. What the work shows at the level of the full study, not this receptor alone: The control group was slightly older than the multiple sclerosis patient group. Significantly lower normalized Chao1 diversity was found in multiple sclerosis patients than in controls, suggesting substantial peripheral T-cell clonal expansion. Strong co-clustering of samples prepared in the same batch was shown by direct clustering with F measure, prompting a batch-effect correction. Patients showed significantly higher frequencies than controls for about 5 TRBV segments, among them TRBV5-6, TRBV5-1 and TRBV20-1.

The library was made by PCR. The reads were generated on an Illumina HiSeq 2500. To reduce PCR and sequencing biases, unique molecular identifiers were incorporated into the TCR beta cDNA libraries. Approximately 500,000 cDNA molecules were obtained for every 1 to 10 million input T cells, so each molecule roughly corresponded to one T cell. Patient libraries were prepared and sequenced with the same protocol used for the earlier healthy control dataset. Samples belonging to the same batch were prepared together, multiplexed and sequenced on a shared HiSeq lane. In the paper's pipeline: Raw barcoded reads were processed with MIGEC, and single-read molecular identifier groups were discarded before consensus assembly and CDR3 extraction. VDJtools was used for post-analysis of the clonotype tables, with diversity normalized by down-sampling every dataset to the smallest sample size. To correct batch-related cross-sample contamination, repertoire overlap clustering matched CDR3 amino acid sequences but not nucleotide sequences. Through fastp at Q25 and MiXCR, TCRdb rebuilt clones from the public reads, retaining in-frame beta chains. Each entry is one CDR3 protein sequence, shown with its most common DNA and genes. None of the V and J calls come from the authors' own analysis; TCRdb made them. The sample table contains about 200,000 distinct CDR3 sequences; only one count was recorded for 25% to 35% of them. The ten largest clonotypes hold 3% to 3.5% of the sample.

The V and J ends are trimmed by 3 bases and 4 bases, leaving 21 bases between them. The CDR3 contains 16 residues, cysteine and phenylalanine counted. The DNA shown is the 48-base CDR3, in frame from base 1. CDR1 and CDR2, per the germline V gene, are SQVTM and ANQGSEA. About this clonotype itself: Its antigen is unknown. Base qualities are not provided; no much larger clone lies one nucleotide away.

TCR beta repertoires were profiled from peripheral blood of 10 to 15 young patients with multiple sclerosis to demonstrate the VDJtools post-analysis software. Multiple sclerosis patients were children and adolescents aged roughly 6 to 17 years. The material sequenced was blood. Recombination joined TRBV29-1 with TRBJ1-1, with TRBD1 as a weak D call on 5 bases. The TCR comes from a girl aged 2 to 17 with multiple sclerosis. The DNA is TGCAGCGTTGATATGGTCGTGGGGACCCCCTCCACTGAAGCTTTCTTT. Its coded protein is CSVDMVVGTPSTEAFF.